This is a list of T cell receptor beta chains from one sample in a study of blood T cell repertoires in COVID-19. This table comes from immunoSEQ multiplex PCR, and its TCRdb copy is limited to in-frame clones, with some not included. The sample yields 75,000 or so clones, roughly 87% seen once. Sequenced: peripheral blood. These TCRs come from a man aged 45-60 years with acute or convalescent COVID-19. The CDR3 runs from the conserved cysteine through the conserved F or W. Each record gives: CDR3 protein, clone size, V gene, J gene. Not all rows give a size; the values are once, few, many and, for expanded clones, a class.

cdr3_aa: CASSLTSRGGETQYF
clone_size: NA
v_call: TRBV7-3
j_call: TRBJ2-5

cdr3_aa: CAISELAGTGSYEQYF
clone_size: NA
v_call: TRBV10-3
j_call: TRBJ2-7

cdr3_aa: CASSLDRGIQETQYF
clone_size: NA
v_call: TRBV5-1
j_call: TRBJ2-5

cdr3_aa: CASSPAGRNSPLHF
clone_size: few
v_call: TRBV5-1
j_call: TRBJ1-6

cdr3_aa: CASRDGAGNNSPLHF
clone_size: NA
v_call: TRBV27
j_call: TRBJ1-6

cdr3_aa: CASSRSGATEAFF
clone_size: NA
v_call: TRBV18
j_call: TRBJ1-1

cdr3_aa: CASSRTGVPDTQYF
clone_size: NA
v_call: TRBV6-2/TRBV6-3
j_call: TRBJ2-3

cdr3_aa: CASSSDREIYEQYF
clone_size: once
v_call: TRBV10-2
j_call: TRBJ2-7

cdr3_aa: CASSSGQGNGYTF
clone_size: NA
v_call: TRBV9
j_call: TRBJ1-2

cdr3_aa: CASSLETGDGYTF
clone_size: NA
v_call: TRBV11-2
j_call: TRBJ1-2

cdr3_aa: CASSQGGANVLTF
clone_size: NA
v_call: TRBV9
j_call: TRBJ2-6

cdr3_aa: CASTTGGAYNEQFF
clone_size: NA
v_call: TRBV28
j_call: TRBJ2-1

cdr3_aa: CASGRQGSNTEAFF
clone_size: once
v_call: TRBV2
j_call: TRBJ1-1

cdr3_aa: CASSLFGQGGYTF
clone_size: NA
v_call: TRBV27
j_call: TRBJ1-2

cdr3_aa: CASSYTLTPGNTIYF
clone_size: NA
v_call: TRBV6-5
j_call: TRBJ1-3

cdr3_aa: CASSLRLTGSGANVLTF
clone_size: NA
v_call: TRBV11-2
j_call: TRBJ2-6

cdr3_aa: CASSSGFTNEKLFF
clone_size: NA
v_call: TRBV5-6
j_call: TRBJ1-4

cdr3_aa: CSVEATGQGSTGELFF
clone_size: NA
v_call: TRBV29-1
j_call: TRBJ2-2

cdr3_aa: CASSLAGGLYKNIQYF
clone_size: NA
v_call: TRBV11-2
j_call: TRBJ2-4

cdr3_aa: CSVEPGGAKNIQYF
clone_size: NA
v_call: TRBV29-1
j_call: TRBJ2-4

cdr3_aa: CAWSAGGGYEQYF
clone_size: NA
v_call: TRBV30
j_call: TRBJ2-7

cdr3_aa: CASSKGDRRSGEAYNEQFF
clone_size: NA
v_call: TRBV21-1
j_call: TRBJ2-1

cdr3_aa: CASSSLGTGGVNTIYF
clone_size: NA
v_call: TRBV3-1/TRBV3-2
j_call: TRBJ1-3

cdr3_aa: CASSTGTGGLGELFF
clone_size: NA
v_call: TRBV5-1
j_call: TRBJ2-2

cdr3_aa: CASSPRTSGPRETQYF
clone_size: NA
v_call: TRBV5-1
j_call: TRBJ2-5